This T cell receptor beta chain was recorded in a study of T cell clonotyping in hematopoietic cell transplantation. At the level of the study: Pretransplant recipient samples were taken after cytoreduction.

Sample time point: recipient sample about 28 days before transplant, after cytoreduction. Only in-frame clones appear in the TCRdb table, and some are missing; sequencing was by immunoSEQ multiplex PCR. Of 25,000 to 30,000 clones listed, around 82% are singletons. V shed 3 bases, J shed 7 bases, and the junction held 5 bases outside the gene matches. CDR1 and CDR2 from the germline V gene are SNHLY and FYNNEI. This CDR3 contains 13 residues. The chain joins TRBV2 to TRBJ1-2; 7 bases agree with TRBD1. This clonotype originated in a man in his forties or fifties with acute myeloid leukemia. Some clones in this sample may be carry-over from other donors' samples. Sequences were derived from peripheral blood mononuclear cells, sampled before stem cell transplant. In DNA form, the CDR3 reads TGTGCCAGCAGTGAGGACAGGCTCTCTGGCTACACCTTC. It encodes CASSEDRLSGYTF.